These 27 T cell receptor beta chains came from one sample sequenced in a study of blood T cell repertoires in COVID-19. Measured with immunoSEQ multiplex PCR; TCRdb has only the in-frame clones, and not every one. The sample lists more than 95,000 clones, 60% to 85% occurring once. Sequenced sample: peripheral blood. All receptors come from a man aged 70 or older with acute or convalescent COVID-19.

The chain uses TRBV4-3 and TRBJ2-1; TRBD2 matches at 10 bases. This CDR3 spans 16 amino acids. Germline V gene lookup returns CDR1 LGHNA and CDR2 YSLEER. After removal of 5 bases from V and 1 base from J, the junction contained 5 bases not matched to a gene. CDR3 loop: CASSLQLAGSYNEQFF. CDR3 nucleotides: TGCGCCAGCAGCTTACAACTAGCGGGGTCCTACAATGAGCAGTTCTTC.

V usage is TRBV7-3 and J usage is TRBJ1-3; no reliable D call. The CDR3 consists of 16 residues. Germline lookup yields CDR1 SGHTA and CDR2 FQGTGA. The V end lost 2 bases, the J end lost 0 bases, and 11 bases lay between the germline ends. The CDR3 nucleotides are TGTGCCAGCAGCTTAGGCCCTGGGAGCTCTGGAAACACCATATATTTT. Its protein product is CASSLGPGSSGNTIYF.

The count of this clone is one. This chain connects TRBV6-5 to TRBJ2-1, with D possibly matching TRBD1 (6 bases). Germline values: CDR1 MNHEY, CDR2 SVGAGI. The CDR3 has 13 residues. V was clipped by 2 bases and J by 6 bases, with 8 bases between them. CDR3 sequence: CASSYDRFNEQFF. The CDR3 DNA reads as TGTGCCAGCAGTTACGACAGGTTCAATGAGCAGTTCTTC.

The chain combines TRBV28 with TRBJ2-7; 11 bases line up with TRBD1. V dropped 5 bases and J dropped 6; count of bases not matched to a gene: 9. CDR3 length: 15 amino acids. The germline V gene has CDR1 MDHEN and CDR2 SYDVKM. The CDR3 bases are TGTGCCAGCAGTACCCCGGGACAGGGGGTTAGCGAGCAGTACTTC. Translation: CASSTPGQGVSEQYF.

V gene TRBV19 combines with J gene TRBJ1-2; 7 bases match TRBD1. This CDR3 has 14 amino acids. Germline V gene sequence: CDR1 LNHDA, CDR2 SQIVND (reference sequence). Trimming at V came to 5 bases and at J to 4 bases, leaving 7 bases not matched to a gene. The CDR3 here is CASSLGQRLYGYTF. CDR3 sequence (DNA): TGTGCCAGTAGTTTGGGACAGAGGCTCTATGGCTACACCTTC.

The CDR3: CASSGGLAGAETQYF. CDR3 nucleotide sequence: TGTGCCAGCAGCGGTGGACTAGCGGGGGCTGAGACCCAGTACTTC. The V and J genes are TRBV7-2 and TRBJ2-5; 13 bases line up with TRBD2. After removal of 5 bases from V and 5 bases from J, the junction contained 5 bases not matched to a gene. This CDR3 has 15 residues. Germline V gives CDR1 SGHTA, CDR2 FQGNSA.

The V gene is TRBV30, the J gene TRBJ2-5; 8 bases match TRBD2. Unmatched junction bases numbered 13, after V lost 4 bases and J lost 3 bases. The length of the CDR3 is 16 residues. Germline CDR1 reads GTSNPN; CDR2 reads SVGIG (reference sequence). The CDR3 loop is CAWTEVGGGKKETQYF. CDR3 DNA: TGTGCCTGGACCGAGGTGGGCGGGGGGAAGAAAGAGACCCAGTACTTC.

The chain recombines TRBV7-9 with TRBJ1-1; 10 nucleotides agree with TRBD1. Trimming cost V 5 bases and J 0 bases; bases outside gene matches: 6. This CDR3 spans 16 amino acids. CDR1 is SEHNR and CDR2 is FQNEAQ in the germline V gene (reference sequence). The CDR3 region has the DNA TGTGCCAGCAGCCACCGGGACAGGGGCTTGAACACTGAAGCTTTCTTT. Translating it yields CASSHRDRGLNTEAFF.

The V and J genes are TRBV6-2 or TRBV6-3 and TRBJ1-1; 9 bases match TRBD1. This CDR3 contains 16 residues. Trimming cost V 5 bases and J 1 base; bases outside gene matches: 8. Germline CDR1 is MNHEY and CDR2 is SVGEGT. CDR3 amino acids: CASSRGQGRRNTEAFF. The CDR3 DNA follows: TGTGCCAGCAGTCGGGGACAGGGCAGGCGGAACACTGAAGCTTTCTTT.

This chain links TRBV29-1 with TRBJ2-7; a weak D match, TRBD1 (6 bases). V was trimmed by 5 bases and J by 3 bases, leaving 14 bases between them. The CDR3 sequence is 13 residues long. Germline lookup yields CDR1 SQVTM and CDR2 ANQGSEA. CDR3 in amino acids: CSVTLDRNYEQYF. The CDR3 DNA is TGCAGCGTTACTCTGGACAGAAACTACGAGCAGTACTTC.

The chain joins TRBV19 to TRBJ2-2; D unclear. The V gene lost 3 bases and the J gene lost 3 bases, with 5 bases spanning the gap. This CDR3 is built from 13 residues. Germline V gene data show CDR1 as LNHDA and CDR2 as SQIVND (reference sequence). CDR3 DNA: TGTGCCAGTAGTATTGAGTACACCGGGGAGCTGTTTTTT. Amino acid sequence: CASSIEYTGELFF.

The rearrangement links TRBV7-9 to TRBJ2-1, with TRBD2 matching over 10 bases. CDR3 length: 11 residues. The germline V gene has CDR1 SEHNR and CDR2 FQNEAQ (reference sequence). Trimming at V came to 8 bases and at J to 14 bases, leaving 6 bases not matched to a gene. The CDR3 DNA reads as TGTGCCAGCGAACTGCTAGCGGGGGAGTTCTTC. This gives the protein CASELLAGEFF.

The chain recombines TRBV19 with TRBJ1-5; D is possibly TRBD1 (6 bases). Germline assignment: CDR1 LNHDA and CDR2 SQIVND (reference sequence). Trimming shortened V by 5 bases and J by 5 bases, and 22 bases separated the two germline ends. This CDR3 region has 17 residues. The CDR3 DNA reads TGTGCCAGTAGTGTACTCCCCGGGACACGGACGTATCAGCCCCAGCATTTT. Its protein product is CASSVLPGTRTYQPQHF.

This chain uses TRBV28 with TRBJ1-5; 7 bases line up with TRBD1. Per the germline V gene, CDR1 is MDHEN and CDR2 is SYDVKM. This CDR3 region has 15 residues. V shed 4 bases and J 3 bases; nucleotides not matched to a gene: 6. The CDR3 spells CASSSGQILNQPQHF. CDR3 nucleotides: TGTGCCAGCAGTTCGGGACAGATACTCAATCAGCCCCAGCATTTT.

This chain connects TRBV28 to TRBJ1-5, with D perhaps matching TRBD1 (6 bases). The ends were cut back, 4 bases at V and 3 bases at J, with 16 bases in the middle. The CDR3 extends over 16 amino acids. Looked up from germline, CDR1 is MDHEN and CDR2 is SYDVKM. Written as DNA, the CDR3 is TGTGCCAGCAGTTCGGGACACATGGGGGTCAATCAGCCCCAGCATTTT. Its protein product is CASSSGHMGVNQPQHF.

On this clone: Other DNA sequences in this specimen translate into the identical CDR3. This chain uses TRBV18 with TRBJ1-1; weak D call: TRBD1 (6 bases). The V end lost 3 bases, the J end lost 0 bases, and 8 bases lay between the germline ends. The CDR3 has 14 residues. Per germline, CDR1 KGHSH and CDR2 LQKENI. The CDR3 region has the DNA TGTGCCAGCTCACCCGGACAGTTGAACACTGAAGCTTTCTTT. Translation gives CASSPGQLNTEAFF.

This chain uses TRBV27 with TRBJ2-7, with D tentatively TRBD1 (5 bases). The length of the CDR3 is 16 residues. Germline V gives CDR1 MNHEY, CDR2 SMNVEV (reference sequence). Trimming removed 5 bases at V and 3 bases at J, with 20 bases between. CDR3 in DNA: TGTGCCAGCAGTCCCGTCGGAGCAGGGCAGATCTACGAGCAGTACTTC. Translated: CASSPVGAGQIYEQYF.

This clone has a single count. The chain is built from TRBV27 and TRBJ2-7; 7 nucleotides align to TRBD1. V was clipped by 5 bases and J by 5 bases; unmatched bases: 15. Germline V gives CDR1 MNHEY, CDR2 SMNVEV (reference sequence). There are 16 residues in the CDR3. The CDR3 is CASSLGHPLTGDEQYF. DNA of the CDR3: TGTGCCAGCAGTCTAGGGCACCCTTTAACAGGGGACGAGCAGTACTTC.

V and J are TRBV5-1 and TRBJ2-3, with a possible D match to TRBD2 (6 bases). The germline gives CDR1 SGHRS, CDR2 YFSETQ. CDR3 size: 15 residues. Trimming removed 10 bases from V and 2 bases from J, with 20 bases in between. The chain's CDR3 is CAGSPSGTYTDTQYF. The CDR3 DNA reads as TGCGCCGGGAGTCCTTCCGGGACTTACACAGATACGCAGTATTTT.

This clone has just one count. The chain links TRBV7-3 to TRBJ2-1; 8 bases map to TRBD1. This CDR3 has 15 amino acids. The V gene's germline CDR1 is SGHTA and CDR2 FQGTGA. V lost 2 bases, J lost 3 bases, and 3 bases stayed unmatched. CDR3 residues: CASSLGQGGYNEQFF. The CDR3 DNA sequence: TGTGCCAGCAGCTTAGGACAGGGCGGCTACAATGAGCAGTTCTTC.

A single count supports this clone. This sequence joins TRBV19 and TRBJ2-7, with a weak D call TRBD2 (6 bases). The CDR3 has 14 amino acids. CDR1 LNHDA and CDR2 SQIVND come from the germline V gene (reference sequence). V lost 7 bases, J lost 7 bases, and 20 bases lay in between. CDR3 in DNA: TGTGCCAGTACCTCGGGGACTTCTTTACGAGAGCAGTACTTC. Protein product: CASTSGTSLREQYF.

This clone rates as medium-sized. The DNA of the CDR3 is TGTGCCAGCAGCTTCGGTGGCTACACCTTC. It is translated as CASSFGGYTF. The chain is built from TRBV5-4 and TRBJ1-2; D is unclear. The CDR3 is made up of 10 amino acids. CDR1 is SGHNT, CDR2 YYREEE, per germline (reference sequence). V shed 2 bases and J shed 7 bases, with 3 bases lying between them. Variable domain in full (rest from reference TRBV5-4 and TRBJ1-2): ETGVTQSPTHLIKTRGQQVTLRCSSQSGHNTVSWYQQALGQGPQFIFQYYREEENGRGNFPPRFSGLQFPNYSSELNVNALELDDSALYLCASSFGGYTFGSGTRLTVV.

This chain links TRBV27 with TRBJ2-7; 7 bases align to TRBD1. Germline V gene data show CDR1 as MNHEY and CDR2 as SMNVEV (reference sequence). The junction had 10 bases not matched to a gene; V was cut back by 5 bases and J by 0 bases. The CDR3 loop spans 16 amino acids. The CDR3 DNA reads TGTGCCAGCAGTCCCTCCCTGGGACAGTACTCCTACGAGCAGTACTTC. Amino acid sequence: CASSPSLGQYSYEQYF.

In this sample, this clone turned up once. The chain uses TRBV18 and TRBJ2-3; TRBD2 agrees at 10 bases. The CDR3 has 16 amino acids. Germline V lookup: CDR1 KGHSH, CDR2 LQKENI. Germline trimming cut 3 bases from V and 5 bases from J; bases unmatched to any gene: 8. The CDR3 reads CASSPSSGSAGDTQYF. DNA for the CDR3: TGTGCCAGCTCACCCTCTAGCGGGAGTGCAGGAGATACGCAGTATTTT.

CDR3 residues: CASSLLGTGQVNQPQHF. The CDR3 region has the DNA TGTGCCAGCAGTTTATTGGGGACAGGGCAGGTCAATCAGCCCCAGCATTTT. The rearrangement joins TRBV27 to TRBJ1-5; 9 nucleotides agree with TRBD1. Looked up from germline, CDR1 is MNHEY and CDR2 is SMNVEV (reference sequence). The CDR3 loop spans 17 amino acids. V lost 1 base and J lost 3; bases outside the gene matches: 7.

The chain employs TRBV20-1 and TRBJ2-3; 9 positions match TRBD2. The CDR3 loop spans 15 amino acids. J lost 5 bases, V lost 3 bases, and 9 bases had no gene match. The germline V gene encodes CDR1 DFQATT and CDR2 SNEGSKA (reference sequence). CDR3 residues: CSASIIAGVIDTQYF. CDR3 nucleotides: TGCAGTGCTAGTATAATAGCGGGAGTTATAGATACGCAGTATTTT.

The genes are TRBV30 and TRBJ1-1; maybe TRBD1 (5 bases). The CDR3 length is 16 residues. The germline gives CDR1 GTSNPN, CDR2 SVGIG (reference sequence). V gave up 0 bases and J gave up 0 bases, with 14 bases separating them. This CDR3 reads CAWSVGGGMMNTEAFF. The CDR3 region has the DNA TGTGCCTGGAGTGTAGGTGGGGGGATGATGAACACTGAAGCTTTCTTT.